This TCR beta chain was recovered during a study of Ad26.COV2.S vaccination and SARS-CoV-2 variants. Only one count was recorded for this clone. Its matching antigen is unknown. Distinct nucleotide sequences in the sample also encode this CDR3. Noted treatment: roughly 20 received Ad26.COV2.S at low or high dose, single or two shots; 5 received placebo; per-sample allocation not given. Sampling occurred on day 63 after the first vaccine or placebo injection. An Ad26 vector expressing Wuhan-strain SARS-CoV-2 spike constituted the vaccine. The CDR3 spans 15 residues. Germline loops: CDR1 SGHRS, CDR2 YFSETQ. Trimming removed 0 bases from V and 1 base from J; junction bases left unmatched: 1. Overall study results and limits: While placebo recipients had lower spike-specific TCR breadth, vaccine recipients had more. The TCR breadth and depth analyses may have understated or missed part of the total T cell responses.

The protocol was immunoSEQ multiplex PCR, while the TCRdb copy is restricted to in-frame clones and leaves out a portion. The profile covers around 300,000 clones, with around 88% appearing a single time and approximately 11% taken by the ten largest. The input for sequencing was peripheral blood, taken in a trial of Ad26.COV2.S vaccine versus placebo. The sequence was obtained from a person between 18 and 65 years old who received the Ad26.COV2.S COVID-19 vaccine or a placebo. The J gene is TRBJ2-1, the V gene TRBV5-1, with 7 bases lining up with TRBD2. CDR3 amino acids: CASSLVAGSYNEQFF. DNA for the CDR3: TGCGCCAGCAGCTTGGTAGCGGGTTCCTACAATGAGCAGTTCTTC. Drawing the rest from reference TRBV5-1 and TRBJ2-1, the complete variable domain is KAGVTQTPRYLIKTRGQQVTLSCSPISGHRSVSWYQQTPGQGLQFLFEYFSETQRNKGNFPGRFSGRQFSNSRSEMNVSTLELGDSALYLCASSLVAGSYNEQFFGPGTRLTVL.